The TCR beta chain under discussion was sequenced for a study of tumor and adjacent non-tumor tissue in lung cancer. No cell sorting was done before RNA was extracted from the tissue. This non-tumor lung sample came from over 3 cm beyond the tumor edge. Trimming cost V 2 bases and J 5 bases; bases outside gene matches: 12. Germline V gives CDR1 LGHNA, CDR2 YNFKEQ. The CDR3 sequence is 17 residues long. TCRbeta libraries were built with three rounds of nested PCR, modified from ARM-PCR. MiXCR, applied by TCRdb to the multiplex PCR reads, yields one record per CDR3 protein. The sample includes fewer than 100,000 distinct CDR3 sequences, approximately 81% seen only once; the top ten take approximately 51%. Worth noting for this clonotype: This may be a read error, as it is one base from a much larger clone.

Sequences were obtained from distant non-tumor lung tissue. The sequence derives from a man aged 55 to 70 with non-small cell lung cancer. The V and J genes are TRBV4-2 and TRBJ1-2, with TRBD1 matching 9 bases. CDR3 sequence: CASSQFAGTGCRYGYTF. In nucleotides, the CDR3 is TGTGCCAGCAGCCAATTCGCCGGGACAGGGTGCCGATATGGCTACACCTTC.